A selection of T cell receptor beta chains follows, all from one sample in a study of Graves' ophthalmopathy and Graves' hyperthyroidism. TCRdb redid the calling of the multiplex PCR reads with MiXCR, one entry per CDR3 protein. The table has 400,000 or so distinct CDR3 sequences, about a sixth seen once. The sample consisted of peripheral blood. These receptor sequences come from an adult woman with stable Graves' hyperthyroidism. Each CDR3 is given without its conserved first and last residue. Fields, in order: D gene, V gene, CDR3 protein. The D gene is left open where the match is weak.

D: TRBD2
V: TRBV6-1
CDR3: ASIMNPGGGGGYEQY

D: NA
V: TRBV20-1
CDR3: SARDRLLGQY

D: TRBD1
V: TRBV6-1
CDR3: ASSRKTGDDYEQY

D: NA
V: TRBV12-3/TRBV12-4
CDR3: ASTPGTEQY

D: NA
V: TRBV2
CDR3: ASSGQPDTEAF

D: TRBD2
V: TRBV12-3/TRBV12-4
CDR3: ASRQTSGAIYEQY

D: NA
V: TRBV19
CDR3: ASSIKAGYQETQY

D: NA
V: TRBV5-1
CDR3: ASSLGRAPYEQY

D: NA
V: TRBV28
CDR3: ASSSPGYEQY

D: NA
V: TRBV6-1
CDR3: ASSDRIGNTIY

D: NA
V: TRBV28
CDR3: ASSFESPTHSF

D: NA
V: TRBV28
CDR3: ASSPATGPGNQGYT

D: NA
V: TRBV7-9
CDR3: ASSSDRMMAYEQY